The clone carrying this T cell receptor beta chain was detected only a few times. Antigen: not known. The source of the sample is a study of beta chain features in type 1 diabetes. Study-level points and caveats: VDJ junctions from patients with type 1 diabetes contained fewer insertions and more deletions.

Expressed TCRB transcripts were sequenced, since all the RNA that had been isolated was reverse transcribed. Assay used: immunoSEQ multiplex PCR; TCRdb lists only in-frame clones, some missing. This sample has approximately 120,000 clones, with around 40% found just once. CDR1 is LNHDA, CDR2 SQIVND, per germline (reference sequence). With 1 base clipped from V and 3 bases from J, the junction kept 8 bases outside the gene matches. The CDR3 is 16 amino acids. The source material was stem cell memory CD4+ T cells from blood. This clonotype was obtained from a woman younger than 30 in good health. This chain uses TRBV19 with TRBJ2-7; 8 bases fit TRBD2. The chain's CDR3 is CASSIAGTRRFYEQYF. In nucleotides, the CDR3 is TGTGCCAGTAGTATAGCCGGGACTAGACGTTTCTACGAGCAGTACTTC.